These 13 T cell receptor beta chains were all obtained from the same sample, sequenced in a study of response to subunit inactivated influenza vaccine. MiXCR, run by TCRdb on the RT-PCR reads, gives a single entry per CDR3 protein. The sample lists roughly 500,000 distinct CDR3 sequences; approximately 15% were seen once. Here the sequenced sample was CD4+ T cells sorted from PBMCs, taken around 25 months after vaccination. All receptors derive from a man aged 45-69 years who received an inactivated influenza vaccine.

The V gene is TRBV10-1, the J gene TRBJ2-1; D not certain. The CDR3 contains 14 residues. The V and J ends lost 4 bases and 3 bases respectively, with 10 bases between them. Germline V lookup: CDR1 WNHNN, CDR2 SYGVQD (reference sequence). The CDR3 here is CASSAWGGYNEQFF. DNA for the CDR3: TGCGCCAGCAGTGCGTGGGGTGGCTACAATGAGCAGTTCTTC.

The chain combines TRBV29-1 with TRBJ1-1; 7 bases align to TRBD1. Germline CDR1 and CDR2: SQVTM and ANQGSEA. The CDR3 has 15 residues. Unmatched junction bases numbered 13, after V lost 6 bases and J lost 3 bases. The chain's CDR3 is CSVGHRDRRDTEAFF. DNA for the CDR3: TGCAGCGTCGGACACCGGGACAGAAGAGACACTGAAGCTTTCTTT.

V gene TRBV3-1 combines with J gene TRBJ1-2, with D possibly TRBD1 on 6 matching bases. V was pared by 1 base and J by 4 bases, with 13 bases between. The CDR3 runs 15 residues. CDR1 and CDR2 (germline): LGHDT, YNNKEL (reference sequence). The chain's CDR3 is CASSQGPTGLYGYTF. DNA for the CDR3: TGTGCCAGCAGCCAAGGCCCTACAGGGCTCTATGGCTACACCTTC.

The V and J genes are TRBV20-1 and TRBJ2-2; 15 bases agree with TRBD2. V dropped 3 bases and J dropped 4; count of bases not matched to a gene: 6. Per germline, CDR1 DFQATT and CDR2 SNEGSKA (reference sequence). CDR3 size: 17 residues. The CDR3 nucleotides read TGCAGTGCTAGGGGACTAGCGGGGGGTGTGAGCACCGGGGAGCTGTTTTTT. This codes for CSARGLAGGVSTGELFF.

This clonotype was observed a few times. This chain connects TRBV7-8 to TRBJ2-5; D gene ambiguous. Trimming pared 3 bases from V and 2 bases from J, leaving 7 bases between. The CDR3 spans 13 residues. Looked up from germline, CDR1 is SGHVS and CDR2 is FQNEAQ. CDR3 sequence reads: CASSLREQETQYF. As DNA, the CDR3 is TGTGCCAGCAGCTTGCGTGAACAAGAGACCCAGTACTTC.

This clonotype was recorded a few times. The chain combines TRBV6-2 or TRBV6-3 with TRBJ2-7, with TRBD2 matching over 8 bases. The CDR3 spans 13 residues. Germline assignment: CDR1 MNHEY and CDR2 SVGEGT. Trimming removed 8 bases from V and 4 bases from J; junction bases left unmatched: 7. CDR3 sequence: CASLGLATYEQYF. The CDR3 DNA reads as TGTGCCAGCCTCGGACTAGCAACGTACGAGCAGTACTTC.

This clonotype was counted a few times. This chain joins TRBV20-1 and TRBJ1-6; D is perhaps TRBD1 (5 bases). Germline CDR1 is DFQATT and CDR2 is SNEGSKA (reference sequence). This CDR3 is built from 15 residues. Trimming pared 0 bases from V and 0 bases from J, leaving 6 bases between. The chain's CDR3 is CSARDGGSYNSPLHF. CDR3 bases: TGCAGTGCTAGAGATGGGGGCTCCTATAATTCACCCCTCCACTTT.

The CDR3 DNA reads TGCGCCAGCAGCTTGGATGGACGTCCCGACAACGAGCAGTACTTC. This sequence encodes CASSLDGRPDNEQYF. This chain links TRBV5-1 with TRBJ2-7; D gene unclear. This CDR3 is built from 15 residues. CDR1 and CDR2 (germline): SGHRS, YFSETQ. With 0 bases removed from V and 5 bases from J, the gap between germline ends came to 15 bases.

This clonotype occurred a few times. The chain recombines TRBV7-3 with TRBJ2-3, with 10 bases identical to TRBD2. Germline CDR1 and CDR2: SGHTA and FQGTGA. There are 16 residues in the CDR3. V shed 4 bases, J shed 6 bases, and the junction held 10 bases outside the gene matches. CDR3 in amino acids: CASSWTSGYNGDTQYF. The DNA for the CDR3 is TGTGCCAGCAGCTGGACTAGCGGATACAATGGGGATACGCAGTATTTT.

As for this clonotype: The germline gene is not matched at one end of the junction; a read error may be the cause. The rearrangement joins TRBV7-2 to TRBJ2-5; TRBD1 matches at 8 bases. This CDR3 contains 12 residues. Germline CDR1 is SGHTA and CDR2 is FQGNSA. DNA for the CDR3: TGTGCCAGCAGCCTTGGGACAGGAGCTGGGTTCTTC. Protein: CASSLGTGAGFF.

This clonotype has ten or more counts. V usage is TRBV11-1 and J usage is TRBJ2-2, with 13 bases fitting TRBD2. V shed 5 bases, J shed 1 base, and the junction held 7 bases outside the gene matches. Germline V gives CDR1 SGHAT, CDR2 FQDESV (reference sequence). The CDR3 has 18 residues. The CDR3 region is CASSITGLAGQNTGELFF. CDR3 DNA sequence: TGTGCCAGCAGCATCACGGGACTAGCGGGACAGAACACCGGGGAGCTGTTTTTT. Full variable domain (rest looked up from reference TRBV11-1 and TRBJ2-2): EAEVAQSPRYKITEKSQAVAFWCDPISGHATLYWYRQILGQGPELLVQFQDESVVDDSQLPKDRFSAERLKGVDSTLKIQPAELGDSAMYLCASSITGLAGQNTGELFFGEGSRLTVL.

The V call is TRBV28, the J call TRBJ2-1; 13 bases align to TRBD2. V lost 4 bases to trimming and J lost 4 bases; unmatched junction nucleotides: 7. CDR1 is MDHEN and CDR2 is SYDVKM in the germline V gene. This CDR3 contains 17 residues. CDR3 loop: CASSSAGLAGFYNEQFF. Written as DNA, the CDR3 is TGTGCCAGCAGTTCCGCGGGACTAGCGGGGTTTTACAATGAGCAGTTCTTC.

This clonotype has only a few counts. The chain couples TRBV6-1 to TRBJ2-2; 10 bases are shared with TRBD2. Trimming removed 7 bases from V and 7 bases from J; junction bases left unmatched: 12. From germline, CDR1 is MNHNS and CDR2 SASEGT. This CDR3 region has 16 residues. CDR3 loop: CASNPQLAGAGGELFF. The CDR3, as DNA: TGTGCCAGCAACCCCCAGCTAGCGGGAGCAGGCGGGGAGCTGTTTTTT.